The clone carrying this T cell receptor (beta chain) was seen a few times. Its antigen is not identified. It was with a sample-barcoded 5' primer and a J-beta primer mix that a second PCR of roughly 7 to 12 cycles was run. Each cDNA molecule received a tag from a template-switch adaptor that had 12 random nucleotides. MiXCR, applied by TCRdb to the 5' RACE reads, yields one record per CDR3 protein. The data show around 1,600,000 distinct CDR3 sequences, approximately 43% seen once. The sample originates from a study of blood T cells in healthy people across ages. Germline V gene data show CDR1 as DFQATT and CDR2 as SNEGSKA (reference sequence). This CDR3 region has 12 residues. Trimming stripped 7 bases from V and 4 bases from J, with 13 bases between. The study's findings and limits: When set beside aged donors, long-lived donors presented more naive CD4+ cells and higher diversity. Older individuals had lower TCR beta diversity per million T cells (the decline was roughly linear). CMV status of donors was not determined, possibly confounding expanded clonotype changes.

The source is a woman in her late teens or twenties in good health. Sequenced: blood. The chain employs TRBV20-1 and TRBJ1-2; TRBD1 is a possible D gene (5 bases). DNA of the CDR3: TGCAGTGGCAGTTCCAGGGCCTATGGCTACACCTTC. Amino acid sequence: CSGSSRAYGYTF.